The 25 T cell receptor beta chains below come from one sample, sequenced in a study of T cells in Graves' hyperthyroidism and ophthalmopathy (dated 2019 in TCRdb). Library preparation employed multiplex PCR. TCRdb lists the instrument as Illumina HiSeq 2000. Amplification of TCR beta CDR3 regions was carried out from RNA transcripts. For the first round of RT-PCR on the TCR CDR3, the HTBI primer set was used together with the Qiagen OneStep RT-PCR kit. The raw public reads went through TCRdb reprocessing: fastp at Q25, MiXCR clone calling, in-frame beta chains kept. Rows with a matching CDR3 protein are joined into one entry that keeps the most common DNA and genes. Within this sample are about 300,000 distinct CDR3 sequences, with around a fifth of them counted one time only. The ten largest clones take up approximately 37% of the sample. The sample was blood. All receptors come from a man in his fifties with Graves' ophthalmopathy.

The chain has TRBV24-1 and TRBJ2-6; D ambiguous. The CDR3 sequence is 15 residues long. The germline V gene has CDR1 KGHDR and CDR2 SFDVKD. V was trimmed by 3 bases and J by 0 bases, leaving 5 bases between them. The CDR3 DNA sequence: TGTGCCACCAGTGATCCCGGCTCTGGGGCCAACGTCCTGACTTTC. Amino acid sequence: CATSDPGSGANVLTF.

Remarks on this clonotype: This may be a read error, as it is one base from a much larger clone. V gene TRBV20-1 combines with J gene TRBJ2-1, with D possibly matching TRBD2 (6 bases). The CDR3 has 15 amino acids. Germline V gene lookup returns CDR1 DFQATT and CDR2 SNEGSKA (reference sequence). Deletions cut 0 bases from V and 8 bases from J, with 17 bases between. CDR3 loop: CSARDSASDLHEQFF. In DNA form, the CDR3 reads TGCAGTGCTAGAGATTCGGCTAGCGACCTCCATGAGCAGTTCTTC.

A remark on this clonotype: Possible read error: a much larger clone is one base away. The CDR3, as DNA: TGCAGTGCTCCCAGCGGACGGAGCACTGAAGCTTTCTTT. Its translation is CSAPSGRSTEAFF. V gene TRBV20-1 combines with J gene TRBJ1-1, with D uncertain. The ends were cut back, 5 bases at V and 4 bases at J, with 14 bases in the middle. In germline, CDR1 is DFQATT, CDR2 SNEGSKA (reference sequence). This CDR3 is built from 13 residues.

This clonotype was seen repeatedly, ten times or more. The genes are TRBV20-1 and TRBJ2-7; no reliable D call. With 4 bases removed from V and 5 bases from J, the gap between germline ends came to 12 bases. The length of the CDR3 is 12 residues. Germline V gene sequence: CDR1 DFQATT, CDR2 SNEGSKA (reference sequence). CDR3 bases: TGCAGTGCTACGGTCAACTGGGACGAGCAGTACTTC. Translating it yields CSATVNWDEQYF.

The rearrangement joins TRBV6-1 to TRBJ2-5; 8 nucleotides match TRBD2. The CDR3 has 16 amino acids. Germline CDR1 and CDR2: MNHNS and SASEGT. V shed 5 bases and J 1 base; nucleotides not matched to a gene: 9. The CDR3 sequence is CASSKRERAVQETQYF. In DNA, the CDR3 is TGTGCCAGCAGTAAGCGGGAGCGAGCCGTCCAAGAGACCCAGTACTTC.

Notes on this clonotype: A read error is possible here, since a much larger clone lies one base away. V gene TRBV28 combines with J gene TRBJ1-2; 8 bases line up with TRBD1. The CDR3 length is 14 residues. V dropped 7 bases and J dropped 7; count of bases not matched to a gene: 11. Per the germline V gene, CDR1 is MDHEN and CDR2 is SYDVKM. The CDR3 DNA reads as TGTGCCAGCACCCCGCCGGACAGGGTCTCTGGCTACACCTTC. Its translation: CASTPPDRVSGYTF.

This clonotype was counted ten times or more. The chain combines TRBV18 with TRBJ1-5, with D possibly being TRBD1 (5 bases). The V and J ends lost 5 bases and 4 bases respectively, with 12 bases between them. Germline-derived CDR1 and CDR2 are KGHSH and LQKENI. The CDR3 consists of 14 residues. For the CDR3, the DNA is TGTGCCAGCTCAACGGGACGGACGAATCAGCCCCAGCATTTT. Translating gives CASSTGRTNQPQHF.

This clonotype was counted many times. The chain recombines TRBV7-9 with TRBJ2-7, with 8 bases matching TRBD1. The junction had 3 bases not matched to a gene; V was cut back by 5 bases and J by 0 bases. CDR1 and CDR2 (germline): SEHNR, FQNEAQ (reference sequence). The CDR3 length is 14 residues. CDR3 sequence: CASSITGGSYEQYF. In DNA form, the CDR3 reads TGTGCCAGCAGCATAACAGGGGGCTCCTACGAGCAGTACTTC.

This clonotype was picked up a small number of times. V is TRBV28 and J is TRBJ2-4; 11 nucleotides match TRBD1. The junction had 4 bases not matched to a gene; V was cut back by 3 bases and J by 9 bases. This CDR3 is built from 14 residues. The germline V gene encodes CDR1 MDHEN and CDR2 SYDVKM. The DNA of the CDR3 is TGTGCCAGCAGTTTCGAGGGACAGGGGGGCATTCAGTACTTC. Its translation is CASSFEGQGGIQYF.

The sample holds many counts of this clonotype. The chain links TRBV11-2 to TRBJ2-7, with 11 positions matching TRBD1. Trimming removed 3 bases from V and 6 bases from J; junction bases left unmatched: 16. This CDR3 is built from 18 residues. Germline V lookup: CDR1 SGHAT, CDR2 FQNNGV. The CDR3: CASSFPTLEGQGGFEQYF. CDR3 bases: TGTGCCAGCAGCTTTCCCACCCTCGAGGGACAGGGGGGTTTCGAGCAGTACTTC. The full variable domain, its missing parts supplied by reference TRBV11-2 and TRBJ2-7, is EAGVAQSPRYKIIEKRQSVAFWCNPISGHATLYWYQQILGQGPKLLIQFQNNGVVDDSQLPKDRFSAERLKGVDSTLKIQPAKLEDSAVYLCASSFPTLEGQGGFEQYFGPGTRLTVT.

The chain joins TRBV7-3 to TRBJ2-1; TRBD2 matches at 8 bases. Germline CDR1 and CDR2: SGHTA and FQGTGA. The ends lost 1 base at V and 8 bases at J; junction bases unmatched: 10. This CDR3 contains 16 residues. CDR3 amino acids: CASSLNEGLVFHEQFF. In DNA form, the CDR3 reads TGTGCCAGCAGCTTAAATGAGGGACTAGTCTTCCATGAGCAGTTCTTC. Together with reference TRBV7-3 and TRBJ2-1, the CDR3 gives the full variable domain: GAGVSQTPSNKVTEKGKYVELRCDPISGHTALYWYRQSLGQGPEFLIYFQGTGAADDSGLPNDRFFAVRPEGSVSTLKIQRTERGDSAVYLCASSLNEGLVFHEQFFGPGTRLTVL.

As to this clonotype: One end of the junction fails to match germline, which may point to a read error. This chain joins TRBV10-3 and TRBJ2-1; D unclear. CDR3 length: 14 residues. CDR1 and CDR2 (germline): ENHRY, SYGVKD. CDR3 residues: CAISEQSSYNEQFF. In DNA, the CDR3 is TGCGCCATCAGTGAACAGAGCTCCTACAATGAGCAGTTCTTC.

This clonotype has at least ten counts. The chain is built from TRBV11-2 and TRBJ1-2, with 7 bases lining up with TRBD1. The germline V gene has CDR1 SGHAT and CDR2 FQNNGV. CDR3 size: 13 residues. Trimming cost V 6 bases and J 8 bases; bases outside gene matches: 9. The CDR3 sequence: CASSPDRVGGYTF. CDR3 DNA: TGTGCCAGCAGTCCTGACAGGGTCGGCGGCTACACCTTC.

This clonotype was seen many times. This chain uses TRBV28 with TRBJ2-3; 9 bases line up with TRBD2. Germline CDR1 MDHEN, CDR2 SYDVKM. The junction had 10 bases not matched to a gene; V was cut back by 6 bases and J by 3 bases. The CDR3 has 16 amino acids. CDR3 bases: TGTGCCAGCAGCCCGCCGGGCGGGAGGGGGACAGATACGCAGTATTTT. This sequence encodes CASSPPGGRGTDTQYF.

This clonotype came up many times. The J gene is TRBJ2-7, the V gene TRBV20-1; D is undetermined. Germline values: CDR1 DFQATT, CDR2 SNEGSKA (reference sequence). CDR3 size: 13 residues. The ends were cut back, 0 bases at V and 3 bases at J, with 9 bases in the middle. CDR3 sequence (DNA): TGCAGTGCTAGAGATCTTGGGGACTACGAGCAGTACTTC. It is translated as CSARDLGDYEQYF.

The chain carries TRBV7-3 and TRBJ2-1; D is ambiguous. This CDR3 spans 13 amino acids. Germline CDR1 reads SGHTA; CDR2 reads FQGTGA. V lost 1 base, J lost 8 bases, and 9 bases lay in between. CDR3 loop: CASSLNGKDEQFF. In DNA, the CDR3 is TGTGCCAGCAGCTTAAATGGGAAAGATGAGCAGTTCTTC.

This clonotype was picked up many times. This chain uses TRBV28 with TRBJ1-2; tentative D call: TRBD1 (5 bases). The CDR3 covers 10 residues. The V gene's germline CDR1 is MDHEN and CDR2 SYDVKM. Trimming pared 8 bases from V and 5 bases from J, leaving 6 bases between. The CDR3 region has the DNA TGTGCCAGCGGGGGGTATGGCTACACCTTC. Its translation: CASGGYGYTF.

The rearrangement joins TRBV4-2 to TRBJ2-5; D possibly corresponds to TRBD2 (5 bases). Trimming cost V 3 bases and J 2 bases, with 7 bases left between them. This CDR3 contains 13 residues. Germline V gives CDR1 LGHNA, CDR2 YNFKEQ. For the CDR3, the DNA is TGTGCCAGCAGCCAGGGAGTTCAAGAGACCCAGTACTTC. Its protein is CASSQGVQETQYF.

This clonotype appeared a few times. The rearrangement joins TRBV24-1 to TRBJ2-3; 8 nucleotides match TRBD1. This CDR3 contains 16 residues. Germline V gives CDR1 KGHDR, CDR2 SFDVKD. The ends lost 0 bases at V and 3 bases at J; junction bases unmatched: 4. CDR3 sequence reads: CATSDLLRTGTDTQYF. CDR3 nucleotides: TGTGCCACCAGTGATTTGCTGAGGACAGGGACAGATACGCAGTATTTT.

About this clonotype itself: A read error may be the cause here, since a much bigger clone is one base away. The CDR3 here is CVSSFSTGGSYEQYF. CDR3 DNA sequence: TGTGTCAGCAGCTTTTCGACAGGGGGTTCCTACGAGCAGTACTTC. The chain couples TRBV5-5 to TRBJ2-7; 9 nucleotides align to TRBD1. The CDR3 is 15 residues long. From germline, CDR1 is SGHKS and CDR2 YYEKEE (reference sequence).

In its sample, this clonotype was seen once. The chain links TRBV14 to TRBJ2-6; 7 nucleotides agree with TRBD2. This CDR3 is 17 amino acids long. Trimming cost V 3 bases and J 3 bases; bases outside gene matches: 8. CDR1 and CDR2 from the germline V gene are SGHDN and FVKESK. The CDR3 reads CASSHRGVDVGANVLTF. The CDR3 bases are TGTGCCAGCAGCCACCGGGGGGTGGATGTTGGGGCCAACGTCCTGACTTTC.

This clonotype was observed a single time. The chain is built from TRBV5-6 and TRBJ2-1, with TRBD2 identical over 14 bases. The CDR3 consists of 16 residues. Germline CDR1 SGHDT, CDR2 YYEEEE. V was clipped by 2 bases and J by 8 bases; unmatched bases: 6. This CDR3 is CASSFLTSGRVDEQFF. The CDR3 nucleotides are TGTGCCAGCAGCTTCCTGACTAGCGGGAGGGTGGATGAGCAGTTCTTC.

This clonotype was detected many times. The chain joins TRBV28 to TRBJ2-5; no definite D call. The CDR3 runs 12 residues. Germline CDR1 and CDR2: MDHEN and SYDVKM. Trimming pared 5 bases from V and 3 bases from J, leaving 7 bases between. The DNA of the CDR3 is TGTGCCAGCAGTAGGGCAAAAGAGACCCAGTACTTC. It codes for CASSRAKETQYF.

This clonotype was observed many times. The rearrangement joins TRBV30 to TRBJ2-5; 7 bases align to TRBD2. CDR3 size: 14 residues. In germline, CDR1 is GTSNPN, CDR2 SVGIG (reference sequence). With 5 bases clipped from V and 5 bases from J, the junction kept 11 bases outside the gene matches. DNA for the CDR3: TGTGCCTGGGGCTTGGGACTACGTACGGAGACCCAGTACTTC. Amino acids: CAWGLGLRTETQYF. Looking up the rest from reference TRBV30 and TRBJ2-5 gives the full variable domain: SQTIHQWPATLVQPVGSPLSLECTVEGTSNPNLYWYRQAAGRGLQLLFYSVGIGQISSEVPQNLSASRPQDRQFILSSKKLLLSDSGFYLCAWGLGLRTETQYFGPGTRLLVL.

The CDR3 DNA sequence: TGTGCCAGCAGCTCGATACTAGCGGGAGGCACAGATACGCAGTATTTT. It yields the protein CASSSILAGGTDTQYF. The chain links TRBV7-8 to TRBJ2-3, with TRBD2 matching 11 bases. In germline, CDR1 is SGHVS, CDR2 FQNEAQ. The CDR3 loop spans 16 amino acids. The junction had 4 bases not matched to a gene; V was cut back by 4 bases and J by 1 base. The whole variable domain, filled in from reference TRBV7-8 and TRBJ2-3, reads GAGVSQSPRYKVAKRGQDVALRCDPISGHVSLFWYQQALGQGPEFLTYFQNEAQLDKSGLPSDRFFAERPEGSVSTLKIQRTQQEDSAVYLCASSSILAGGTDTQYFGPGTRLTVL.